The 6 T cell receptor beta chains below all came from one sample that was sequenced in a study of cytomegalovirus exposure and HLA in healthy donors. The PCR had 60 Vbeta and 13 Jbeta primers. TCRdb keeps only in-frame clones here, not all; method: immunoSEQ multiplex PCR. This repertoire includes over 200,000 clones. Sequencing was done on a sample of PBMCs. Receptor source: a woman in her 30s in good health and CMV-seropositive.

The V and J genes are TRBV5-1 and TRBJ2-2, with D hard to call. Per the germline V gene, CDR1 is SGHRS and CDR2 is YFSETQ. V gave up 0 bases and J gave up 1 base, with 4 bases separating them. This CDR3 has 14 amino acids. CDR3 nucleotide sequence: TGCGCCAGCAGCTTGGGAGGGAACACCGGGGAGCTGTTTTTT. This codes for CASSLGGNTGELFF.

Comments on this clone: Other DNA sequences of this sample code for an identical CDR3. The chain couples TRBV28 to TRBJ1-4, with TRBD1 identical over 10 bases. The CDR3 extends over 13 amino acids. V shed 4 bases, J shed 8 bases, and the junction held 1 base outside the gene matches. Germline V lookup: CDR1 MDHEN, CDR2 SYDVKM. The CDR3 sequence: CASSSGQGEKLFF. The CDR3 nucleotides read TGTGCCAGCAGTTCGGGACAGGGGGAAAAACTGTTTTTT.

CDR3 in DNA: TGTGCCAGCAGCCGACAGGATAATGAAAAACTGTTTTTT. It is translated as CASSRQDNEKLFF. This chain links TRBV6-5 with TRBJ1-4; a weak D match, TRBD1 (6 bases). The CDR3 sequence is 13 residues long. Trimming took off 6 bases at V and 4 bases at J, with 9 bases between the two ends. Germline-derived CDR1 and CDR2 are MNHEY and SVGAGI.

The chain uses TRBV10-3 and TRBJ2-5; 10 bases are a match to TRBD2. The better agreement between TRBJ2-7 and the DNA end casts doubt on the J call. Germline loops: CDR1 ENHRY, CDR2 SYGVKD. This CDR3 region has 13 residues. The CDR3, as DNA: TGTGCCATCACCGGGACTAGCGATGGCGAGCAGTACTTC. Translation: CAITGTSDGEQYF.

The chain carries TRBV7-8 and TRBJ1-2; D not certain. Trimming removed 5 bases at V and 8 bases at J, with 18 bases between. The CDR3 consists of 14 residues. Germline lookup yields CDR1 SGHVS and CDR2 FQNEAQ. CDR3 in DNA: TGTGCCAGCAGCGGTAACTTAGGTGGAGGCGGCTACACCTTC. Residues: CASSGNLGGGGYTF.

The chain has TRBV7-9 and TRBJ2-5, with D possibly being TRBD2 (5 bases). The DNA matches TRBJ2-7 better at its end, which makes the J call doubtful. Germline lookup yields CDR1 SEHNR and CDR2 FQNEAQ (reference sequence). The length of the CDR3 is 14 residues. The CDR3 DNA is TGTGCCAGCAGTAGAGGGCCTTTCTCCTACGAGCAGTACTTC. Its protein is CASSRGPFSYEQYF.